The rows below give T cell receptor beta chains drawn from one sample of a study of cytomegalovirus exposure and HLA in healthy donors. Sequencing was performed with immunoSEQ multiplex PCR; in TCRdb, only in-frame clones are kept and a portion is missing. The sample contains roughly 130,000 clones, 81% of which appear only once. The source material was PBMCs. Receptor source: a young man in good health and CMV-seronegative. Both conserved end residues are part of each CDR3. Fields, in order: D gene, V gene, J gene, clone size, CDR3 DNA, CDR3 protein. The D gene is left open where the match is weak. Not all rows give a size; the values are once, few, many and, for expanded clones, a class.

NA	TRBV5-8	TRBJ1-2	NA	TGTGCCAGCAGCTTTCGGAGTTTGGATGGCTACACCTTC	CASSFRSLDGYTF
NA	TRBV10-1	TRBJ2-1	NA	TGCGCCAGCAGTGAGGGAGTAGCGTCGAGCAATGAGCAGTTCTTC	CASSEGVASSNEQFF
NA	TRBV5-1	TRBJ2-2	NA	TGCGCCAGCAGCCTCTTCTCTAGGGGGTTCGGTGTTACCGGGGAGCTGTTTTTT	CASSLFSRGFGVTGELFF
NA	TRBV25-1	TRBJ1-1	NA	TGTGCCAGCAGTGAATCAACCAGAAGGAACACTGAAGCTTTCTTT	CASSESTRRNTEAFF
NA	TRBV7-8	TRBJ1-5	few	TGTGCCAGCAGCAAACAGGGTTATAGCAATCAGCCCCAGCATTTT	CASSKQGYSNQPQHF
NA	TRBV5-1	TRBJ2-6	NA	TGCGCCAGCAGCTTGGGGGGGGGCGCTGGGGCCAACGTCCTGACTTTC	CASSLGGGAGANVLTF
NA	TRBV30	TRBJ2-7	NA	TGTGCCTCAGGGACTTTCTCCTACGAGCAGTACTTC	CASGTFSYEQYF
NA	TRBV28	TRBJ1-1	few	TGTGCCAGCAGTCCCCCCGGTTGGGGCGGTGAAGCTTTCTTT	CASSPPGWGGEAFF
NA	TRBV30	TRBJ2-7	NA	TGTGCCTGGACAGGGCCGGGCGAGCAGTACTTC	CAWTGPGEQYF
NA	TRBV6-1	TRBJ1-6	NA	TGTGCCAGCAGCCGGGAAACTATTTCACCCCTCCACTTT	CASSRETISPLHF
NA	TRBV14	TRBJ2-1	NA	TGTGCCAGCAGCCGACTTTCGTGGCGAAACAATGAGCAGTTCTTC	CASSRLSWRNNEQFF
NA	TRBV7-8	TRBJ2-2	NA	TGTGCCAGCAGCTTAGGAGTGAGGGTTACGAACACCGGGGAGCTGTTTTTT	CASSLGVRVTNTGELFF
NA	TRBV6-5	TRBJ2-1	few	TGTGCCAGCAGTCCCTCACAGGGTGGGGAGTTCTTC	CASSPSQGGEFF
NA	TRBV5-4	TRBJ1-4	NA	TGTGCCAGCAGCCCAGGGGAACCTTGGCGACGGCAAAATGAAAAACTGTTTTTT	CASSPGEPWRRQNEKLFF
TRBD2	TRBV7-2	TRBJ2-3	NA	TGTGCCAGCAGCTTAGTATTCAGACTAGCGGGCACAGATACGCAGTATTTT	CASSLVFRLAGTDTQYF
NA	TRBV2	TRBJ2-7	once	TGTGCCAGCAGTGAAGTAGCGCTGTCCTACGAGCAGTACTTC	CASSEVALSYEQYF
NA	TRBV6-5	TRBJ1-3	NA	TGTGCCAGCAGTTACTCAGCGGGTAGTGGAAACACCATATATTTT	CASSYSAGSGNTIYF
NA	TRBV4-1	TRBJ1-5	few	TGCGCCAGCAGCTCCAGGGTGGTCGGCTATAGCAATCAGCCCCAGCATTTT	CASSSRVVGYSNQPQHF
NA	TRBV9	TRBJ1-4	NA	TGTGCCAGCAGCACGAAGCCAGGGGAGACTAATGAAAAACTGTTTTTT	CASSTKPGETNEKLFF
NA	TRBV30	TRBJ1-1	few	TGTGCCTGGAGTGTGCAGGGGAACACTGAAGCTTTCTTT	CAWSVQGNTEAFF
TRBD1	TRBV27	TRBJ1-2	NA	TGTGCCAGCAGGGGTTCTGACAGGGACGCGGCTGGCTACACCTTC	CASRGSDRDAAGYTF
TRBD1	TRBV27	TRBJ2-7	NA	TGTGCCAGCAGCCTCCCCGGGACAGGGAAGTACGAGCAGTACTTC	CASSLPGTGKYEQYF
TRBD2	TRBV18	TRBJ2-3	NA	TGTGCCAGCTCACCAGGACGGGGGGGATACACAGATACGCAGTATTTT	CASSPGRGGYTDTQYF
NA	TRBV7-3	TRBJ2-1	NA	TGTGCCAGCAGCTATCAGGGGTCCTACAATGAGCAGTTCTTC	CASSYQGSYNEQFF
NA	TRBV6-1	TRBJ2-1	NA	TGTGCCAGCAGTGAACGTGACAGCCCCCGCAATGAGCAGTTCTTC	CASSERDSPRNEQFF
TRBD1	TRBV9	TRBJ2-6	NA	TGTGCCAGCAGCCGGACAGGGGGCGGCCCTGGGGCCAACGTCCTGACTTTC	CASSRTGGGPGANVLTF
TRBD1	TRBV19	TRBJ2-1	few	TGTGCCAGTAGACTGGACAGGAGCTCCTACAATGAGCAGTTCTTC	CASRLDRSSYNEQFF
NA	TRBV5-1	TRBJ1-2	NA	TGCGCCAGCAGCCAGTTGGCAGGGGATGGCTACACCTTC	CASSQLAGDGYTF
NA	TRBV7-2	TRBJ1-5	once	TGTGCCAGCTGCGCAGTGGGGGCGGTTGCTACGGCCCAGCATTTT	CASCAVGAVATAQHF
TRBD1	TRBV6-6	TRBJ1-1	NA	TGTGCCAGCAGCGTCGCAACAGGGGGCGTCACTGAAGCTTTCTTT	CASSVATGGVTEAFF
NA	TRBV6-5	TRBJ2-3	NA	TGTGCCAGCAGTTACGACAGGATGGGGGATACGCAGTATTTT	CASSYDRMGDTQYF